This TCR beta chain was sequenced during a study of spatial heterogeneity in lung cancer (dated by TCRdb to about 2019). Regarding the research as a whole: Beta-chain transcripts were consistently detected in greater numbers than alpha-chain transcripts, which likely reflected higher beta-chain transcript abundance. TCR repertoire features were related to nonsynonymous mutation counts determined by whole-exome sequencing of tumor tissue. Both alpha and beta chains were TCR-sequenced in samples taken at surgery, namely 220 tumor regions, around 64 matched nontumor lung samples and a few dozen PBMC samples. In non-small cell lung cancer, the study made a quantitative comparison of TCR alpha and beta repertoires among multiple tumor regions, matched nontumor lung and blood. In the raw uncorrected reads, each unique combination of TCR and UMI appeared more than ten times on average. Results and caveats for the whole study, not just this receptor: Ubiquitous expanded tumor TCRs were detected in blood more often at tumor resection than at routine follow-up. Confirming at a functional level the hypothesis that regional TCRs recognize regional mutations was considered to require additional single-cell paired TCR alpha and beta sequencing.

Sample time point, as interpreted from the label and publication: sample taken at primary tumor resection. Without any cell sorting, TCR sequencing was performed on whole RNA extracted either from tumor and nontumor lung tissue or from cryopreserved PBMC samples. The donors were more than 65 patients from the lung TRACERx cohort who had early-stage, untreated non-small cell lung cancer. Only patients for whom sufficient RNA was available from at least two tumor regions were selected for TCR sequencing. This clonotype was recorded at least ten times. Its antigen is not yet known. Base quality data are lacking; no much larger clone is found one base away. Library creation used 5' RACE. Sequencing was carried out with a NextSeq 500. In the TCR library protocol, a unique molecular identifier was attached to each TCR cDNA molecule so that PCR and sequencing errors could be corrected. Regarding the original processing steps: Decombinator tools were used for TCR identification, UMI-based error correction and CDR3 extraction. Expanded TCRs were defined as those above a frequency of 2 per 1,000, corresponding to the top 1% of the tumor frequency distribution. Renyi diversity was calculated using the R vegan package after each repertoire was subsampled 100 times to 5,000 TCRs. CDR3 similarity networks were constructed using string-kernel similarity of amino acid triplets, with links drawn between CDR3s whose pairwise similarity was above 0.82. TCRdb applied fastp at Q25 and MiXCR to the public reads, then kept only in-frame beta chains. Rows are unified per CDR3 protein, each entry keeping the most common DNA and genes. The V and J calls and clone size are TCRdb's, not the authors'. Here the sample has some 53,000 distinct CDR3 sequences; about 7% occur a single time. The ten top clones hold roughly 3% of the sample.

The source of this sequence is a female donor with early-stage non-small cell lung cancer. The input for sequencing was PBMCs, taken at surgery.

The base sequence is TGTGCCACCAGTGGGGCCCCGAACACCGGGGAGCTGTTTTTT. Protein translation: CATSGAPNTGELFF. Recombination joined TRBV24-1 with TRBJ2-2, with the D gene call left open. V drops 5 bases and J drops 0 bases, leaving 6 bases in between. From a lookup of the germline V gene, CDR1 and CDR2 are KGHDR and SFDVKD. The CDR3, from cysteine to phenylalanine, totals 14 residues. This entry keeps only the CDR3 DNA: 42 bases, framed from base 1.